Listed below are T cell receptor beta chains from one sample, sequenced in a study of monozygotic twins with inflammatory bowel disease. TCRdb derives one entry per CDR3 protein from the 5' RACE reads, leaving out DNA. The table for this sample gives 310,000 or so distinct CDR3 sequences. Source material: blood. These receptors were obtained from a human donor with ulcerative colitis or Crohn's disease, or a healthy co-twin of an affected twin (not recorded which). Each CDR3 is given with its conserved first and last residue. Fields, in order: V gene, J gene, CDR3 protein.

>TRBV5-1|TRBJ2-3
CASAKYSTDTQYF
>TRBV5-1|TRBJ2-7
CASSLGLAGGTYEQYF
>TRBV20-1|TRBJ2-3
CSAPTPLGTDTQYF
>TRBV9|TRBJ2-3
CASSESLAGGTDTQYF
>TRBV27|TRBJ2-1
CASSLSPLEKPYNEQFF
>TRBV12-3/TRBV12-4|TRBJ1-1
CASSVSRVGPTEAFF
>TRBV29-1|TRBJ2-7
CSVAYTGEQYF
>TRBV7-2|TRBJ2-6
CASSFGGTGANVLTF
>TRBV6-1|TRBJ1-5
CASALYSNQPQHF
>TRBV20-1|TRBJ1-2
CSAPPTGVRGYTF
>TRBV29-1|TRBJ2-3
CSVAAVTATDTQYF
>TRBV20-1|TRBJ2-3
CSAPRTSGSTDTQYF
>TRBV27|TRBJ2-7
CASSSVDRYEQYF
>TRBV12-3/TRBV12-4|TRBJ2-1
CASSRQGGPYNEQFF
>TRBV6-1|TRBJ2-3
CASSLSGREGVTQYF
>TRBV20-1|TRBJ2-1
CSARPERYSYNEQFF
>TRBV30|TRBJ2-6
CAWSSRAGANVLTF
>TRBV2|TRBJ1-5
CASSDRGFGNQPQHF
>TRBV7-2|TRBJ1-2
CASSLVGLDGYTF
>TRBV28|TRBJ1-2
CANSLSSYYGYTF
>TRBV12-3/TRBV12-4|TRBJ1-2
CASSFLGQGRAYGYTF
>TRBV12-3/TRBV12-4|TRBJ1-1
CASTRQVNTEAFF
>TRBV5-1|TRBJ1-2
CASSLTDRADGYTF
>TRBV12-3/TRBV12-4|TRBJ2-7
CASSPLALQIYEQYF
>TRBV12-3/TRBV12-4|TRBJ1-6
CASSARDRWNSPLHF
>TRBV12-3/TRBV12-4|TRBJ1-4
CASSSDRGEKLFF
>TRBV9|TRBJ2-7
CASSVQAGSSEQYF
>TRBV28|TRBJ1-2
CASSSPTGGLDGYTF
>TRBV11-2|TRBJ2-1
CASSFLTLAEPVYNEQFF
>TRBV15|TRBJ2-2
CATSRTGETGELFF
>TRBV7-9|TRBJ2-3
CASSSIRQGYTQYF
>TRBV12-3/TRBV12-4|TRBJ2-7
CASSFNHEQYF